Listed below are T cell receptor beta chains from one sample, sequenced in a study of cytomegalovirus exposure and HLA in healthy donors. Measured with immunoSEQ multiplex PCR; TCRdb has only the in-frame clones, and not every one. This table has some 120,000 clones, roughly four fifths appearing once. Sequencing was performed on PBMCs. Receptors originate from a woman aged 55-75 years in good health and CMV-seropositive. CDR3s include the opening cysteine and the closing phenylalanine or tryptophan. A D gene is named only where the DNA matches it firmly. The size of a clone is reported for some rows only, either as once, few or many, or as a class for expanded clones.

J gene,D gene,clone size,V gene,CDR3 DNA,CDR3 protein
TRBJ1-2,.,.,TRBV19,TGTGCCAGTAGTATGGCACCCAGGGGTGGCTACACCTTC,CASSMAPRGGYTF
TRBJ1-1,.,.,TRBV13,TGTGCCAGCAGCTTAGGCCGCCAGGGCTACACTGAAGCTTTCTTT,CASSLGRQGYTEAFF
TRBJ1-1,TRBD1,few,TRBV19,TGTGCCAGTAGTATAGATCCGGACAGGGGCTTTACTGAAGCTTTCTTT,CASSIDPDRGFTEAFF
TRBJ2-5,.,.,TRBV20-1,TGCAGTGCTGGAGGTAGAGGGACCCAGTACTTC,CSAGGRGTQYF
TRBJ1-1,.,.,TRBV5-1,TGCGCCAGCAGCTTGGAACGGGGTGAAGCTTTCTTT,CASSLERGEAFF
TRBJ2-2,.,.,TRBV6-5,TGTGCCAGCAGTAAGGACAGTCCGAACACCGGGGAGCTGTTTTTT,CASSKDSPNTGELFF
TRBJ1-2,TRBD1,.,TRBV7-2,TGTGCCAGCAGCTTAAGGGAGACAGGGGTTAATGGCTACACCTTC,CASSLRETGVNGYTF
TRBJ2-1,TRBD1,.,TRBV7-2,TGTGCCAGCAGCCTCCGGGACAGGGCTTCCAATGAGCAGTTCTTC,CASSLRDRASNEQFF
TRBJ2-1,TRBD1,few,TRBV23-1,TGCGCCAGCAGTCAACCGGGACAGGGGGTGAACAATGAGCAGTTCTTC,CASSQPGQGVNNEQFF
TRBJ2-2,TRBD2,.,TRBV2,TGTGCCAGCAGGCCCGGACTAGCGGGAGGCCAAGCCGGGGAGCTGTTTTTT,CASRPGLAGGQAGELFF
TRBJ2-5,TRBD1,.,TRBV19,TGTGCCAGTAGTGTACGAGGGACAGGACAAGAGACCCAGTACTTC,CASSVRGTGQETQYF
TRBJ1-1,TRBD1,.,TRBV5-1,TGCGCCAGCAGCTTCGGGACAGGGGGCACTGAAGCTTTCTTT,CASSFGTGGTEAFF
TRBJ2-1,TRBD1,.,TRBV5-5,TGTGCCAGCAGCTTGTTGTCTAGGACAGGGAAAGGCAATGAGCAGTTCTTC,CASSLLSRTGKGNEQFF
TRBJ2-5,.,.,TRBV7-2,TGTGCCAGCAGCTTAGGACAGCCCGGGGAGACCCAGTACTTC,CASSLGQPGETQYF
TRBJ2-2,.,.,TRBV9,TGTGCCAGCAGCGCTCCTCTGTCGGGGGACACCGGGGAGCTGTTTTTT,CASSAPLSGDTGELFF
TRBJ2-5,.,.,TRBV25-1,TGTGCCAGCATGGGGGGGGCTAGATCCAACCAAGAGACCCAGTACTTC,CASMGGARSNQETQYF
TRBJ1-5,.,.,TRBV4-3,TGCGCCAGCAGCCAAGACCTCAGTCAGCCCCAGCATTTT,CASSQDLSQPQHF
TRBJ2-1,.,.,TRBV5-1,TGCGCCAGCAGCTTGTCAGGCGGGAACCGTTACAATGAGCAGTTCTTC,CASSLSGGNRYNEQFF
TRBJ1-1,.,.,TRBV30,TGTGCCTGTCGACAGGCCTTGAACACTGAAGCTTTCTTT,CACRQALNTEAFF
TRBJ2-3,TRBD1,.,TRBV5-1,TGCGCCAGCAGCGGACAGGGGACCCGCACAGATACGCAGTATTTT,CASSGQGTRTDTQYF
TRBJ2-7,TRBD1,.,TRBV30,TGTGCCTGGGGGACAGGGACCTACGAGCAGTACTTC,CAWGTGTYEQYF
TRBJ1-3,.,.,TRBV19,TGTGCCAGTAGCCCCACAGGGAGCTCTGGAAACACCATATATTTT,CASSPTGSSGNTIYF
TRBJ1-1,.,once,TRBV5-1,TGCGCCAGCAGCTTCGCATACATAGGGGGAAGCACTGAAGCTTTCTTT,CASSFAYIGGSTEAFF
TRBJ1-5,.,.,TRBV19,TGTGCCAGTGTTTCTCTGTCGAGAGGGTCACCCCAGCCCCAGCATTTT,CASVSLSRGSPQPQHF
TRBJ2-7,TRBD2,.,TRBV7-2,TGTGCCAGCAGCCCCGAGGGACTAGCTGTGGACGAGCAGTACTTC,CASSPEGLAVDEQYF
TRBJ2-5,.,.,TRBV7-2,TGTGCCAGCAGCTTATTTAGAGAGACCCAGTACTTC,CASSLFRETQYF
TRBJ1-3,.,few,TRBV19,TGTGCCAGTAGTATCCTTGGGACTCTTTCTGGAAACACCATATATTTT,CASSILGTLSGNTIYF
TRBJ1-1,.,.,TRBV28,TGTGCCAGCAGTTTATCCGGGACAAGGGGCACTGAAGCTTTCTTT,CASSLSGTRGTEAFF
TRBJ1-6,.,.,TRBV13,.,CASSFGPGGFSPLHF
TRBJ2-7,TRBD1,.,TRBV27,TGTGCCAGCAGTTCCCGGGACAGCTCCTACGAGCAGTACTTC,CASSSRDSSYEQYF
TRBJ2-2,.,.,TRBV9,TGTGCCAGCAGCGTAGAGGCGGTGCGAGGGGAGCTGTTTTTT,CASSVEAVRGELFF
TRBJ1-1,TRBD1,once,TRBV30,TGTGCCTGGAACCGACAGGGGAGTGCGGACACTGAAGCTTTCTTT,CAWNRQGSADTEAFF
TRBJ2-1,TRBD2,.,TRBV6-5,TGTGCCAGCAGCCTAGCGGGAGTCTACAATGAGCAGTTCTTC,CASSLAGVYNEQFF
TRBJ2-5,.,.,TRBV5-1,TGCGCCAGCAGCTTGGGCCAGATCCAAGAGACCCAGTACTTC,CASSLGQIQETQYF
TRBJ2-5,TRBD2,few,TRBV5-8,TGTGCCAGCAGCCAGCAAGCGGGGTCGGGGGCCCAGTACTTC,CASSQQAGSGAQYF